These 10 T cell receptor beta chains came from one sample sequenced in a study of radiation and T cells in renal cell carcinoma. Repertoires were generated with immunoSEQ multiplex PCR, while TCRdb's copy carries only in-frame clones and drops some. The sample carries fewer than 80,000 clones, over 65% recorded once. Time point here: blood 4 weeks post-SBRT, at nephrectomy. The treatment: 15 Gy SBRT to primary tumor, nephrectomy 4 weeks later. The specimen was blood, collected from a patient whose treatment included radiotherapy and nephrectomy. The receptors originated from a woman aged 55-69 years with renal cell carcinoma.

The rearrangement uses TRBV28 and TRBJ2-5, with 9 bases aligning to TRBD1. V was pared by 6 bases and J by 3 bases, with 14 bases of the junction left unmatched. The germline gives CDR1 MDHEN, CDR2 SYDVKM. The CDR3 is 17 amino acids. Here the CDR3 DNA reads TGTGCCAGCAGCCGTTGGGGGGACAGGGCCAGAAAAGAGACCCAGTACTTC. This sequence encodes CASSRWGDRARKETQYF.

The CDR3 DNA sequence: TGCGCCAGCAGTTTAGGAGCCAACACCGGGGAGCTGTTTTTT. Protein: CASSLGANTGELFF. The chain couples TRBV5-1 to TRBJ2-2; the D is unclear. The V gene's germline CDR1 is SGHRS and CDR2 YFSETQ. The CDR3 runs to 14 residues. The V end was cut by 5 bases, the J end by 2 bases, with 10 bases between. The full variable domain, rest sourced from reference TRBV5-1 and TRBJ2-2, is KAGVTQTPRYLIKTRGQQVTLSCSPISGHRSVSWYQQTPGQGLQFLFEYFSETQRNKGNFPGRFSGRQFSNSRSEMNVSTLELGDSALYLCASSLGANTGELFFGEGSRLTVL.

This clone was counted a single time. The chain uses TRBV28 and TRBJ1-5; D perhaps matches TRBD1 (6 bases). Deletions cut 5 bases from V and 3 bases from J, with 14 bases between. CDR3 length: 15 residues. Germline loops: CDR1 MDHEN, CDR2 SYDVKM. The CDR3 DNA sequence: TGTGCCAGCAGTCCCGGGGACACTACCAATCAGCCCCAGCATTTT. Translation gives CASSPGDTTNQPQHF.

The rearrangement links TRBV15 to TRBJ2-7; D perhaps matches TRBD1 (6 bases). Germline V gene data show CDR1 as LNHNV and CDR2 as YYDKDF (reference sequence). The CDR3 sequence is 14 residues long. With 6 bases removed from V and 3 bases from J, the gap between germline ends came to 15 bases. The CDR3 reads CATSLRQDGYEQYF. CDR3 DNA sequence: TGTGCCACCAGTCTTCGACAGGACGGCTACGAGCAGTACTTC.

This sequence joins TRBV6-5 and TRBJ1-1; 7 bases fit TRBD1. The germline V gene encodes CDR1 MNHEY and CDR2 SVGAGI. This CDR3 has 12 residues. V lost 4 bases and J lost 8; bases outside the gene matches: 4. The CDR3 nucleotides read TGTGCCAGCAGTTTTGGGACAGTAGAAGCTTTCTTT. It codes for CASSFGTVEAFF.

This chain uses TRBV4-1 with TRBJ2-3, with 7 bases lining up with TRBD1. There are 15 residues in the CDR3. Germline V gives CDR1 MGHRA, CDR2 YSYEKL. Trimming removed 2 bases from V and 2 bases from J; junction bases left unmatched: 4. The CDR3 sequence is CASSQQTGDTDTQYF. Written as DNA, the CDR3 is TGCGCCAGCAGCCAACAAACAGGGGACACAGATACGCAGTATTTT.

This chain connects TRBV5-6 to TRBJ2-1, with 8 nucleotides matching TRBD1. The CDR3 sequence is 13 residues long. J lost 4 bases, V lost 4 bases, and 1 base had no gene match. CDR1 is SGHDT, CDR2 YYEEEE, per germline. The CDR3 loop reads CASSRDRYNEQFF. The CDR3 DNA follows: TGTGCCAGCAGCCGGGACAGGTACAATGAGCAGTTCTTC.

This chain links TRBV19 with TRBJ1-5; a possible D gene is TRBD1 (6 bases). The germline gives CDR1 LNHDA, CDR2 SQIVND (reference sequence). Trimming removed 5 bases at V and 0 bases at J, with 8 bases between. The CDR3 consists of 14 residues. CDR3 sequence (DNA): TGTGCCAGTAGTCCGGGACATAGCAATCAGCCCCAGCATTTT. It translates to CASSPGHSNQPQHF.

This chain connects TRBV7-2 to TRBJ1-1; D uncertain. Germline-derived CDR1 and CDR2 are SGHTA and FQGNSA. V lost 1 base to trimming and J lost 6 bases, with 9 bases between them. This CDR3 comprises 13 residues. CDR3 bases: TGTGCCAGCAGCTTAGTAAGCGGGGCTGAAGCTTTCTTT. This encodes CASSLVSGAEAFF.

This clone was seen only a few times. This chain's CDR3 is CASKKVNTEAFF. The CDR3 coding sequence is TGCGCCAGCAAAAAGGTGAACACTGAAGCTTTCTTT. The chain is built from TRBV5-1 and TRBJ1-1; D is uncertain. CDR1 is SGHRS, CDR2 YFSETQ, per germline. V lost 6 bases and J 0 bases, leaving 6 bases between the germline ends. CDR3 length equals 12 residues.